The sequence of this TCR beta chain was determined in a study of CD8+CD57+ T cells in acquired aplastic anemia. Study summary: Mean DNA quantity obtained from sorted CD4+ and CD8+ cells was 2.5 to 4 ug. Whole-study results and caveats: Patients and controls turned out to have 25 to 35 CD8+ CDR3 sequences in common.

This clonotype showed up many times. Its matching antigen is unknown. Genomic DNA served as template for TCR beta VDJ and CDR3 profiling. One entry per CDR3 protein, called by TCRdb with MiXCR from the reads. The repertoire has 150,000 to 200,000 distinct CDR3 sequences, 47% of them found once; the top ten carry 2.5% to 3.5%. The CDR3 loop spans 13 amino acids. Between the trimmed V and J ends, which lost 7 bases and 0 bases, there was a span of 9 bases. The germline V gene has CDR1 DFQATT and CDR2 SNEGSKA (reference sequence). Those patients picked for sequencing had displayed CD8+CD57+ cell expansion on flow cytometry.

The chain is built from TRBV20-1 and TRBJ2-2; perhaps TRBD2 as D (5 bases). This clonotype originated in a human donor with aplastic anemia. The sequenced material came from sorted CD4+, CD8+, or CD8+CD57+ T cells (not recorded which) from PBMCs. Here the CDR3 reads CSVREPNTGELFF. The CDR3 DNA follows: TGCAGTGTACGGGAACCGAACACCGGGGAGCTGTTTTTT.